This is a list of T cell receptor beta chains from one sample in a study of T cell responses to AZD1222 COVID-19 vaccine. TCRdb's table, derived via immunoSEQ multiplex PCR, lists solely in-frame clones and lacks some. This sample has 140,000 to 150,000 clones; around nine tenths occur once, and the top ten carry about 3%. The sample in question was peripheral blood, obtained on day 0 of MenACWY control vaccination. The receptor set was obtained from an adult in good health. Both conserved end residues are part of each CDR3. Clone size is not always given. Where it is, it says once, few, many or a class for expanded clones.

abundance,v_gene,CDR3aa
.,TRBV5-4,CASSWTSGGTYEQYF
.,TRBV15,CATSSGTFSYEQYF
.,TRBV6-2/TRBV6-3,CASSSSGLAGVTDTQYF
.,TRBV27,CASSPGPTYEQYF
.,TRBV6-6,CASSYPGTGSQPQHF
few,TRBV5-1,CASSLRTGDHNEQFF
once,TRBV5-4,CASSLEQRVNSPLHF
once,TRBV5-4,CASIPPRGNEQFF
few,TRBV7-3,CASSLEASGGEQFF
.,TRBV4-1,CASSDREMNTEAFF
once,TRBV7-2,CASSLEGRVAAFF
.,TRBV6-5,CAGDRYMNTEAFF
.,TRBV9,CASSVGGLAYNEQFF
.,TRBV28,CASSLIASGNTIYF
.,TRBV5-4,CASSFPNQETQYF
.,TRBV7-3,CASSAGQGGYGYTF
.,TRBV5-1,CASSLVTAGSYEQYF
.,TRBV5-4,CASSPGGPIEQFF
.,TRBV6-4,CASSDGGSNQPQHF
.,TRBV5-1,CASSLDLLNTEAFF
.,TRBV7-9,CASSDQGQGNGETQYF
.,TRBV30,CAWSVPPDEQYF
.,TRBV7-3,CASSPPGQGSMGTEAFF
once,TRBV7-4,CASHWAEPTGELFF
few,TRBV7-6,CASSLSGRTSTDTQYF
.,TRBV29-1,CSVTPRAANEKLFF
.,TRBV15,CATSRAVSMNTEAFF
few,TRBV5-4,CASIRTGGNQPQHF
.,TRBV15,CATSRDGFNTIYF
.,TRBV30,CAWSRRTTPYGYTF
.,TRBV18,CASSPSLDGGAGNTIYF
.,TRBV5-1,CASSSRGLAGGPGEQYF
.,TRBV4-1,CASSRTQGPQHF
.,TRBV7-9,CASSFRDIGEKLFF
.,TRBV24-1,CATSDLTSGSGETQYF
once,TRBV6-5,CASSTTRADTQYF
.,TRBV6-2/TRBV6-3,CASIYRLAGGRGEQFF
.,TRBV6-5,CASSYRQGYEQYF
.,TRBV5-1,CASSQGQGGYGYTF
.,TRBV10-2,CARWLMNTEAFF
.,TRBV6-5,CASSLLGEHGYTF
.,TRBV6-5,CASRPTGGAYGYTF
.,TRBV6-5,CASSSLDSYGYTF
.,TRBV5-1,CASSLGQTNSYEQYF
.,TRBV5-4,CASSPTSGGDNEQFF
.,TRBV5-8,CASSLGAVRQRGETQYF
once,TRBV10-3,CAISGQGRGMNTEAFF
once,TRBV6-5,CASSYSTYQNEQFF
.,TRBV3-1/TRBV3-2,CASSQETVGTGNYGYTF
once,TRBV9,CASSWLAASTDTQYF
.,TRBV19,CASSPREGNTEAFF
.,TRBV4-1,CASSSRSQGGNTIYF
.,TRBV28,CASTSNPGQARDTIYF
.,TRBV19,CASNGGDRFGAQHF
.,TRBV7-8,CASSLAPTGITYEQYF